One sample yielded the 21 T cell receptor beta chains listed below, sequenced in a study of blood T cell repertoires in COVID-19. The protocol was immunoSEQ multiplex PCR, while the TCRdb copy is restricted to in-frame clones and leaves out a portion. The repertoire holds approximately 240,000 clones, with approximately 86% as singletons. Sequencing was done on a sample of peripheral blood. These receptors were taken from a human donor in a cohort sampled during active COVID-19.

The chain uses TRBV28 and TRBJ1-5, with D tentatively TRBD1 (6 bases). Germline values: CDR1 MDHEN, CDR2 SYDVKM. V lost 7 bases and J lost 2, with 12 bases in between. This CDR3 spans 14 amino acids. Here the CDR3 DNA reads TGTGCCAGCAACACGGGACACCGCAATCAGCCCCAGCATTTT. Protein: CASNTGHRNQPQHF. Variable domain in full (rest from reference TRBV28 and TRBJ1-5): DVKVTQSSRYLVKRTGEKVFLECVQDMDHENMFWYRQDPGLGLRLIYFSYDVKMKEKGDIPEGYSVSREKKERFSLILESASTNQTSMYLCASNTGHRNQPQHFGDGTRLSIL.

This chain uses TRBV12-5 with TRBJ2-1, with 7 bases fitting TRBD2. In germline, CDR1 is LGHNT, CDR2 FRNRAP. Trimming removed 4 bases from V and 7 bases from J; junction bases left unmatched: 7. This CDR3 spans 14 amino acids. The CDR3 DNA reads TGTGCTAGTGGTTCACCACGGGGGGTGAATGAGCAGTTCTTC. Protein sequence: CASGSPRGVNEQFF.

The chain links TRBV5-4 to TRBJ1-5; a weak D match, TRBD1 (6 bases). Between the trimmed V and J ends, which lost 4 bases and 5 bases, there was a span of 7 bases. CDR3 length: 12 amino acids. The germline CDR1 and CDR2 sequences are SGHNT and YYREEE (reference sequence). The CDR3 here is CASSAGDQPQHF. The CDR3 coding sequence is TGTGCCAGCAGCGCAGGGGATCAGCCCCAGCATTTT.

The chain employs TRBV6-4 and TRBJ1-6, with 12 bases aligning to TRBD1. The CDR3 consists of 15 residues. J was trimmed by 8 bases and V by 4 bases; bases with no gene match: 3. Germline V gene data show CDR1 as MRHNA and CDR2 as SNTAGT. CDR3 region: CASSGGTGGDSPLHF. The CDR3 DNA sequence: TGTGCCAGCAGTGGGGGGACAGGGGGCGATTCACCCCTCCACTTT.

Of note for this clone: An end of the junction differs from the germline gene, which may be a read error. V and J are TRBV7-7 and TRBJ1-3; D perhaps matches TRBD1 (5 bases). The CDR3 covers 15 residues. The germline CDR1 and CDR2 sequences are SSHAT and FNYEAQ (reference sequence). CDR3: CASSRDSSSGNTIYF. CDR3 coding DNA: TGTGCTAGCAGCCGTGACAGTTCTTCTGGAAACACCATATATTTT.

The rearrangement links TRBV19 to TRBJ1-1, with TRBD1 matching 7 bases. With 3 bases clipped from V and 0 bases from J, the junction kept 10 bases outside the gene matches. The CDR3 covers 17 residues. CDR1 is LNHDA, CDR2 SQIVND, per germline (reference sequence). CDR3 coding DNA: TGTGCCAGTAGTATTAACAGGGGCGCGGGGATGAACACTGAAGCTTTCTTT. Translation: CASSINRGAGMNTEAFF. Drawing the rest from reference TRBV19 and TRBJ1-1, the complete variable domain is DGGITQSPKYLFRKEGQNVTLSCEQNLNHDAMYWYRQDPGQGLRLIYYSQIVNDFQKGDIAEGYSVSREKKESFPLTVTSAQKNPTAFYLCASSINRGAGMNTEAFFGQGTRLTVV.

This chain uses TRBV28 with TRBJ2-3, with TRBD2 identical over 7 bases. The CDR3 runs 17 residues. V shed 5 bases, J shed 0 bases, and the junction held 11 bases outside the gene matches. Germline values: CDR1 MDHEN, CDR2 SYDVKM. The CDR3: CASSPLGASGSTDTQYF. CDR3 nucleotide sequence: TGTGCCAGCAGTCCACTAGGAGCTAGCGGTAGCACAGATACGCAGTATTTT.

This chain connects TRBV7-9 to TRBJ1-2; perhaps TRBD1 as D (6 bases). This CDR3 has 14 residues. The V gene's germline CDR1 is SEHNR and CDR2 FQNEAQ (reference sequence). V lost 3 bases to trimming and J lost 5 bases, with 13 bases between them. CDR3 nucleotides: TGTGCCAGCAGCTTGACAGGTTTTTTTTATGGCTACACCTTC. Amino acid sequence: CASSLTGFFYGYTF.

This rearrangement joins TRBV5-1 to TRBJ2-7; tentatively, D is TRBD1 (6 bases). The V and J ends lost 1 base and 6 bases respectively, with 14 bases between them. The CDR3 runs 14 residues. The germline gives CDR1 SGHRS, CDR2 YFSETQ. CDR3 DNA: TGCGCCAGCAGCTTGAGCGCAGGGGTCGGCGAGCAGTACTTC. Its translation is CASSLSAGVGEQYF.

This chain links TRBV30 with TRBJ1-2, with D uncertain. This CDR3 comprises 13 residues. V gave up 2 bases and J gave up 8 bases, with 15 bases separating them. Germline V lookup: CDR1 GTSNPN, CDR2 SVGIG (reference sequence). The CDR3 DNA reads as TGTGCCTGGAGTATTGGGAGATTGAAGGGCTACACCTTC. It is translated as CAWSIGRLKGYTF.

The gene calls are TRBV19 and TRBJ1-1; TRBD1 aligns across 7 bases. Germline V gene data show CDR1 as LNHDA and CDR2 as SQIVND (reference sequence). Unmatched junction bases numbered 7, after V lost 3 bases and J lost 3 bases. This CDR3 contains 15 residues. The CDR3: CASSISGTVYTEAFF. The CDR3 region has the DNA TGTGCCAGTAGTATTTCCGGGACAGTATACACTGAAGCTTTCTTT.

This clone has a handful of counts. The chain has TRBV5-4 and TRBJ1-6; D might be TRBD1 (6 bases). The V and J ends lost 0 bases and 9 bases respectively, with 13 bases between them. The CDR3 loop spans 15 amino acids. Germline CDR1 and CDR2: SGHNT and YYREEE (reference sequence). CDR3 residues: CASSLGGTSGSPLHF. For the CDR3, the DNA is TGTGCCAGCAGCTTGGGGGGGACAAGTGGTTCACCCCTCCACTTT.

CDR3 sequence (DNA): TGTGCCACCATAGCGGGCACCTCCAATGAGCAGTTCTTC. It codes for CATIAGTSNEQFF. The V and J genes are TRBV15 and TRBJ2-1, with 7 nucleotides matching TRBD2. Germline lookup yields CDR1 LNHNV and CDR2 YYDKDF (reference sequence). J gave up 6 bases and V 7 bases, and 6 bases lay outside the gene matches. This CDR3 has 13 amino acids.

The chain joins TRBV2 to TRBJ2-5; 11 bases line up with TRBD2. This CDR3 is 15 amino acids long. The junction had 6 bases not matched to a gene; V was cut back by 5 bases and J by 4 bases. Germline V CDR1 and CDR2: SNHLY, FYNNEI. The CDR3 nucleotides read TGTGCCAGCAGTCAAGGGGGGACTAGCGGAGAGACCCAGTACTTC. Amino acid sequence: CASSQGGTSGETQYF.

J is TRBJ2-1 and V is TRBV27, with 8 bases aligning to TRBD1. This CDR3 spans 16 amino acids. Germline V gene lookup returns CDR1 MNHEY and CDR2 SMNVEV (reference sequence). The ends lost 5 bases at V and 0 bases at J; junction bases unmatched: 6. The chain's CDR3 is CASSVDRGYSYNEQFF. The CDR3 DNA follows: TGTGCCAGCAGTGTAGACAGGGGATACTCCTACAATGAGCAGTTCTTC.

The chain is built from TRBV4-1 and TRBJ2-3; TRBD2 matches 8 bases. The ends lost 0 bases at V and 2 bases at J; junction bases unmatched: 10. The CDR3 runs to 18 residues. CDR1 and CDR2 from the germline V gene are MGHRA and YSYEKL. The CDR3 here is CASSQDPTSASYTDTQYF. In DNA form, the CDR3 reads TGCGCCAGCAGCCAAGACCCGACTAGCGCATCATACACAGATACGCAGTATTTT.

The rearrangement uses TRBV27 and TRBJ2-5; 9 positions match TRBD2. Trimming cost V 5 bases and J 5 bases; bases outside gene matches: 12. Per the germline V gene, CDR1 is MNHEY and CDR2 is SMNVEV (reference sequence). The CDR3 contains 16 residues. The CDR3 bases are TGTGCCAGCAGTCCCTCCCCTGCGGGGGGGTGGGAGACCCAGTACTTC. Translation gives CASSPSPAGGWETQYF.

The chain employs TRBV5-1 and TRBJ2-3; 9 bases match TRBD2. CDR3 length: 15 amino acids. J gave up 2 bases and V 4 bases, and 5 bases lay outside the gene matches. Germline-derived CDR1 and CDR2 are SGHRS and YFSETQ. CDR3: CASSRGTSPTDTQYF. CDR3 sequence (DNA): TGCGCCAGCAGCCGAGGGACTAGCCCCACAGATACGCAGTATTTT.

A remark on this clone: This specimen includes other DNA sequences encoding the same CDR3. The chain uses TRBV5-1 and TRBJ1-2; 10 nucleotides align to TRBD1. The trim removed 4 bases at V and 6 bases at J, leaving 3 bases unmatched. Germline V CDR1 and CDR2: SGHRS, YFSETQ. The CDR3 is 13 residues long. This CDR3 is CASSLGQGNGYTF. CDR3 coding DNA: TGCGCCAGCAGCCTGGGACAGGGGAATGGCTACACCTTC.

The chain recombines TRBV30 with TRBJ2-3; D is unresolved. Deletions cut 4 bases from V and 4 bases from J, with 12 bases between. CDR1 and CDR2 (germline): GTSNPN, SVGIG (reference sequence). The CDR3 totals 13 residues. This CDR3 is CAWTGPIADTQYF. The CDR3 DNA reads as TGTGCCTGGACAGGCCCGATTGCAGATACGCAGTATTTT.

The chain carries TRBV15 and TRBJ2-5, with 12 nucleotides matching TRBD2. The length of the CDR3 is 16 residues. Germline CDR1 LNHNV, CDR2 YYDKDF (reference sequence). V lost 4 bases and J lost 5; bases outside the gene matches: 8. The CDR3 reads CATSNRRLAGEETQYF. The CDR3 region has the DNA TGTGCCACCAGCAATCGCCGACTAGCGGGAGAGGAGACCCAGTACTTC.